This TCR beta chain was sequenced during a study of OX40 agonist ivuxolimab in advanced cancers. For the study at large: The dose-escalation group included hepatocellular carcinoma, melanoma, renal cell carcinoma and head and neck cancer. Allowance was made for prior anti-PD-1, anti-PD-L1 or anti-CTLA-4 therapy, and 40% had some. Points from the study as a whole: Those patients achieving a partial response at 0.1-3.0 mg/kg showed among the lowest clonal expansion. Antigen specificity remained undetermined for the expanded peripheral T cells.

Trimming removed 0 bases from V and 2 bases from J, with 11 bases in between. The germline CDR1 and CDR2 sequences are MNHEY and SVGAGI. The CDR3 is 15 residues long. Note on this clone: Its specificity is not known.

Data came from immunoSEQ multiplex PCR; TCRdb stores just in-frame clones and leaves some out. The repertoire includes about 73,000 clones, approximately 79% of them detected once, and 2% to 2.5% sits in the top ten. This specimen consisted of CD4+ or CD8+ T cells sorted from blood, obtained in a trial of the OX40 agonist ivuxolimab. This chain connects TRBV6-5 to TRBJ2-7; D might be TRBD1 (5 bases). This receptor was obtained from an adult with an advanced solid tumor such as melanoma, head and neck, liver or kidney cancer. The CDR3 DNA sequence: TGTGCCAGCAGTTACTCTTTTTGGGGCACCTACGAGCAGTACTTC. Protein: CASSYSFWGTYEQYF.